This TCR beta chain was recorded in a study of monozygotic twins with inflammatory bowel disease. Germline CDR1 is MGHDK and CDR2 is SYGVNS. The CDR3 is made up of 14 amino acids. The template switching step added UMIs that contained a 6-nucleotide sample barcode. TCRdb re-called the 5' RACE reads and gives one entry per CDR3 protein, without DNA. Here the sample table reports roughly 300,000 distinct CDR3 sequences. This rearrangement joins TRBV25-1 to TRBJ1-6; TCRdb reports TRBD1, a call that lacks DNA to check it against. The sample was blood. This TCR derives from a human donor with ulcerative colitis or Crohn's disease, or a healthy co-twin of an affected twin (not recorded which). CDR3: CASRKDRHGSPLHF. Combining the CDR3 with reference TRBV25-1 and TRBJ1-6 gives the whole variable domain EADIYQTPRYLVIGTGKKITLECSQTMGHDKMYWYQQDPGMELHLIHYSYGVNSTEKGDLSSESTVSRIRTEHFPLTLESARPSHTSQYLCASRKDRHGSPLHFGNGTRLTVT.